This T cell receptor beta chain was captured by sequencing in a study of shared clonotypes between healthy human individuals. Only in-frame clones appear in the TCRdb table, and some are missing; sequencing was by immunoSEQ multiplex PCR. The profile shows 2 million to 3 million clones, 93% of them singletons. There are 17 residues in the CDR3. V gave up 0 bases and J gave up 2 bases; unmatched junction bases: 7. CDR1 and CDR2 from the germline V gene are SGHRS and YFSETQ. Sequenced material: naive CD4+ T cells from PBMCs. Subset noted: CD45RA+ positively selected. This receptor was taken from a young man in good health. Some clones in this sample may be carry-over from other donors' samples. V gene TRBV5-1 combines with J gene TRBJ2-3; TRBD2 matches at 9 bases. This CDR3 reads CASSLAIAGDSTDTQYF. CDR3 sequence (DNA): TGCGCCAGCAGCTTGGCCATAGCGGGGGACTCCACAGATACGCAGTATTTT. Using reference TRBV5-1 and TRBJ2-3 for the parts outside the CDR3, the full variable domain is KAGVTQTPRYLIKTRGQQVTLSCSPISGHRSVSWYQQTPGQGLQFLFEYFSETQRNKGNFPGRFSGRQFSNSRSEMNVSTLELGDSALYLCASSLAIAGDSTDTQYFGPGTRLTVL.